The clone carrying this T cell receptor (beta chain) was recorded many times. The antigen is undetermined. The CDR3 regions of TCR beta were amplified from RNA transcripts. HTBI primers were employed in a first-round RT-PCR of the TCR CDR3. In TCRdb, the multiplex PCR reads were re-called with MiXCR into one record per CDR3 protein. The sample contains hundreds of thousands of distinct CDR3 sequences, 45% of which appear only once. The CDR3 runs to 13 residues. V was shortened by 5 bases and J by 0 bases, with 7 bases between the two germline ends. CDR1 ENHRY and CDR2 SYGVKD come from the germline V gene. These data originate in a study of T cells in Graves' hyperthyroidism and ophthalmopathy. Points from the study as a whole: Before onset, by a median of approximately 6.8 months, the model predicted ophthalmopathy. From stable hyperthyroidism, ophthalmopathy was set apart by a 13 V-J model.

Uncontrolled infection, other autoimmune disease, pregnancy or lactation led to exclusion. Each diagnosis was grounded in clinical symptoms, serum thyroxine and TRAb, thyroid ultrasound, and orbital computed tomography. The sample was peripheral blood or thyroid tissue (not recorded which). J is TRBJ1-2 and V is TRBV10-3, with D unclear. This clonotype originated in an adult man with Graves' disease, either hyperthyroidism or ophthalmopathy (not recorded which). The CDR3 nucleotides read TGTGCCATCAGTCCGACAACTAACTATGGCTACACCTTC. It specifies CAISPTTNYGYTF.